This record concerns one T cell receptor beta chain sequence. Its cognate antigen has yet to be identified. Nothing much larger sits one base from this clone, and base qualities are not available. This specimen comes from a study of blood T cell repertoires in COVID-19 (dated by TCRdb to 2018 to 2021). Concerning the study at large: The collaborator samples originated in the United States, Italy and Spain and spanned the acute and convalescent phases of COVID-19. The samples were drawn from two sources: the first 160 participants of the ongoing ImmuneRACE study, and 1,000 to 1,500 subjects contributed by 6 global collaborators. The repertoires were made available in a free public database intended to serve as a resource for research on the immune response to SARS-CoV-2. Deeply sampled blood TCRbeta repertoires from subjects exposed to, actively infected with, or recovered from COVID-19 were included in the dataset. Where available, HLA class I and class II types were taken from metadata supplied by the sample provider and were not determined by assay-based typing. The sample metadata nearly always contained a de-identified subject ID, COVID-19 status, age in years and sex. The prospective study material was composed of cDNA or gDNA derived from T cells, B-cell-depleted T cells, or PBMCs. What the research found in general, with its limitations: The amount of clinical and demographic metadata varied by source and participant and was provided uncurated.

V lost 0 bases and J lost 4 bases; the stretch between them is 7 bases long. From its cysteine to its phenylalanine, the CDR3 spans 14 amino acids. Only the CDR3 portion is preserved as DNA: 42 bases, with reading frame beginning at the first base. The germline V gene supplies CDR1 MNHEY and CDR2 SVGAGI. TCRbeta CDR3 regions were amplified from genomic DNA using the immunoSEQ Assay, a bias-controlled multiplex PCR. The authors' analysis ran thus. Within the assay, amplification of reference gene primers was used to estimate how many nucleated cells each sample contained. To quantify the absolute abundance of each unique TCRbeta CDR3 rearrangement, sequence reads were collapsed and filtered. For each sample, productive Simpson clonality was calculated as the square root of Simpson's diversity index across productive rearrangements. TCRdb provides this immuneACCESS table in a form limited to in-frame rearrangements. Some clones are lacking; in checked studies, under half of them reflect an unresolved V gene, and why the rest are absent is not known. V and J calls and clone size come straight from that table; D and trimming were deduced from the DNA. The sample data list about 49,000 clones, and 80% to 90% of these were observed just once. The ten largest account for around 2.2% of the sample.

One collaborating source in Seattle enrolled patients while the patients were actively infected and followed the patients over time throughout the course of disease. Each collaborating institution followed its own protocols to collect whole blood in K2EDTA tubes. Collaborator samples were shipped for TCRbeta analysis as frozen whole blood, isolated PBMCs, or DNA extracted from either sample type. Sample: peripheral blood. This clonotype was obtained from a woman older than 75 with COVID-19, enrolled during active disease. The chain uses TRBV6-5 and TRBJ1-5; the D gene cannot be resolved reliably. The sequenced DNA: TGTGCCAGCAGTTACTCTCGGGGAAATCAGCCCCAGCATTTT. Its translation reads: CASSYSRGNQPQHF.